This T cell receptor (beta chain) was sequenced for a study of response to subunit inactivated influenza vaccine. TCRdb used MiXCR to reprocess the RT-PCR reads, holding one entry per CDR3 protein. The table includes around 600,000 distinct CDR3 sequences, roughly 12% detected once. This clonotype was seen a handful of times. The sample was also linked to a second study, of T cells expressing NK-cell markers. That study reports: Researchers built TCR beta cDNA using 5'RACE template switching with UMIs. Each TCR beta repertoire originated in sorted T cells that were CD3+CD56+NKG2C+, CD3+CD56+NKG2C- or CD3+CD56-NKG2C+. The eight sequenced donors comprised seven who were HCMV-seropositive and one who was seronegative. In several experiments, an anti-gamma-delta TCR antibody restricted sorting to alpha-beta TCR T cells. Researchers report these clonotypes also headed the CD3+CD56-NKG2C+ fraction in a few donors.

This TCR was sampled from a man in his fifties or sixties who received an inactivated influenza vaccine. This material consisted of PBMCs from blood, taken on the day of vaccination.

CDR3 in DNA: TGTGCCAGCAGCGATGGACAGGCCATAGCACGACTCTATGGCTACACCTTC. It translates to CASSDGQAIARLYGYTF. The chain is built from TRBV6-1 and TRBJ1-2; 7 bases agree with TRBD1. V dropped 6 bases and J dropped 4; count of bases not matched to a gene: 17. CDR1 is MNHNS, CDR2 SASEGT, per germline. CDR3 length equals 17 residues.